The rows below give T cell receptor beta chains drawn from one sample of a study of blood T cell repertoires in COVID-19. This table comes from immunoSEQ multiplex PCR, and its TCRdb copy is limited to in-frame clones, with some not included. The repertoire has 330,000 or so clones, around nine tenths of them found once; the top ten carry approximately 1%. The sequenced material came from PBMCs or T cells enriched from blood (not recorded which). The receptors come from a woman under 40 who had been exposed to COVID-19. The CDR3 runs from the conserved cysteine through the conserved F or W. D genes are given only for firm matches. Clone size is stated in some rows and not others, as once, few, many or a class when expanded.

DNA,CDR3,V,size,J,D
TGTGCCAGCAGCCAAGGGGTTCCAGAGACCCAGTACTTC,CASSQGVPETQYF,TRBV28,NA,TRBJ2-5,NA
TGTGCCAGCAGCCAAGAACGGATCAGGGGCGCGATGAACACTGAAGCTTTCTTT,CASSQERIRGAMNTEAFF,TRBV3-1/TRBV3-2,NA,TRBJ1-1,NA
TGCGCCAGCAGCTCCCCCGAATCTGCCTATATTGGCCAAGAGACCCAGTACTTC,CASSSPESAYIGQETQYF,TRBV5-1,once,TRBJ2-5,NA
TGTGCCAGCTCACCCGTCGGGGAGGACTATGGCTACACCTTC,CASSPVGEDYGYTF,TRBV18,NA,TRBJ1-2,NA
TGTGCCAGCAGCTCTTACAGGGGGCGGCACAATGAGCAGTTCTTC,CASSSYRGRHNEQFF,TRBV7-9,NA,TRBJ2-1,TRBD1
TGTGCCAGCAGCCAAGATGCCAGGGTGACAAACGAGCAGTACTTC,CASSQDARVTNEQYF,TRBV3-1/TRBV3-2,NA,TRBJ2-7,NA
TGTGCTAGTGGTTGGGGGGCCGGGGAGCTGTTTTTT,CASGWGAGELFF,TRBV12-5,NA,TRBJ2-2,NA
TGTGCCAGCAGCCGTTCTGGGACAGTCTACGAGCAGTACTTC,CASSRSGTVYEQYF,TRBV5-4,NA,TRBJ2-7,TRBD1
TGTGCCAGCAGCCGCTACCGGGCTAGCGGGGTCTCCTACAATGAGCAGTTCTTC,CASSRYRASGVSYNEQFF,TRBV5-6,NA,TRBJ2-1,TRBD2
TGTGCCAGCAGCCGTGGGACTAGCGAGAGGAGTGAGCAGTTCTTC,CASSRGTSERSEQFF,TRBV6-5,NA,TRBJ2-1,TRBD2
TGTGCCATCAGTGAGTCGATGGACAGGTCCACCGGGGGGACCCAGTACTTC,CAISESMDRSTGGTQYF,TRBV10-3,few,TRBJ2-5,NA
TGTGCCAGCAGCCGGGGGGGACTCACTGAAGCTTTCTTT,CASSRGGLTEAFF,TRBV5-6,NA,TRBJ1-1,NA
TGTGCCATCACCCTTCAGGGCACCGGGGAGCTGTTTTTT,CAITLQGTGELFF,TRBV10-3,NA,TRBJ2-2,NA
TGTGCCAGCAGTCTTGGACAGGGTAATCAGCCCCAGCATTTT,CASSLGQGNQPQHF,TRBV28,NA,TRBJ1-5,TRBD1
TGCGCCAGCAGCTTGAGGACACTTTATGGCTACACCTTC,CASSLRTLYGYTF,TRBV5-1,NA,TRBJ1-2,NA
TGTGCCAGCTCACCGGGTCGGACAGGGGGCAATTCACCCCTCCACTTT,CASSPGRTGGNSPLHF,TRBV18,few,TRBJ1-6,TRBD1
TGTGCCAGCAGTTTACAGGGTGCGATCACTGAAGCTTTCTTT,CASSLQGAITEAFF,TRBV6-5,NA,TRBJ1-1,NA
TGTGCCAGCAGTCTAAACAGGGGAGGCGGCGAGCAGTACTTC,CASSLNRGGGEQYF,TRBV27,NA,TRBJ2-7,NA
TGTGCCAGTAGTATGGACGGGAGACAGACAGATACGCAGTATTTT,CASSMDGRQTDTQYF,TRBV19,NA,TRBJ2-3,NA
TGTGCCAGCAGCTTGAGCCGGGGGGCTAACTATGGCTACACCTTC,CASSLSRGANYGYTF,TRBV11-3,few,TRBJ1-2,NA